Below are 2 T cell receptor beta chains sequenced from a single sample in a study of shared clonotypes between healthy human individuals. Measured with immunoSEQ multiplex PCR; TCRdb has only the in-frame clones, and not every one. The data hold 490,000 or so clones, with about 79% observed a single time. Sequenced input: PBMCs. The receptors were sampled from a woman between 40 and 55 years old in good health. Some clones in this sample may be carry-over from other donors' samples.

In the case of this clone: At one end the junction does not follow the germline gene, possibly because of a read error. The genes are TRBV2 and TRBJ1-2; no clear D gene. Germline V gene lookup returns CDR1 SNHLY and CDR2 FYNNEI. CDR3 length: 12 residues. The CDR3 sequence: CASTLGGYGYTF. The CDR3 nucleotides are TGTGCCAGCACCCTGGGCGGCTATGGGTACACCTTC.

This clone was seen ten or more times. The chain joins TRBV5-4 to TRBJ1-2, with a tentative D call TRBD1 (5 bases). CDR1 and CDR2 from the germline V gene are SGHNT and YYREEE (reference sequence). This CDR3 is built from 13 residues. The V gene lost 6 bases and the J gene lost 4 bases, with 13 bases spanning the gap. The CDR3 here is CASKGNGVYGYTF. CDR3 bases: TGTGCCAGCAAGGGGAACGGCGTCTATGGCTACACCTTC.